Here is one T cell receptor beta chain with its context. Its target is not known. Assay: immunoSEQ multiplex PCR; the TCRdb copy retains only in-frame clones and omits some. This table holds some 310,000 clones, roughly 88% found once. This entry comes from a study of cytomegalovirus exposure and HLA in healthy donors. The wider study: Per a later analysis, the approximately 600 first-cohort and some 130 validation repertoires shared one platform. General observations from the study: Researchers counted about 150 TCR beta chains as cytomegalovirus-associated. TCR sequences were mostly rare, though some public TCRs occurred in many donors.

Germline V gives CDR1 MNHNS, CDR2 SASEGT. The V end lost 6 bases, the J end lost 6 bases, and 12 bases lay between the germline ends. The CDR3 totals 13 residues. These donors were members of the roughly 120-subject validation cohort, a group separate from the roughly 670-subject first cohort. This TCR came from a man under 40 in good health and CMV-seronegative. Sequenced: PBMCs. J is TRBJ1-5 and V is TRBV6-1; D call uncertain. The CDR3 nucleotides read TGTGCCAGCAGGATGGACTTGGTTCAGCCCCAGCATTTT. The encoded protein is CASRMDLVQPQHF.